Shown below are 31 T cell receptor beta chains from a single sample sequenced in a study of control samples from healthy donors and cancer patients. The assay was immunoSEQ multiplex PCR, and TCRdb's table has in-frame clones only and misses some. The sample contains some 64,000 clones, around 87% of which appear only once. Sequencing was performed on PBMCs. Every receptor here comes from a woman aged 45-65 years with head and neck cancer.

The rearrangement uses TRBV6-1 and TRBJ1-2; D is uncertain. The CDR3 has 15 amino acids. The V and J ends lost 0 bases and 4 bases respectively, with 12 bases between them. Germline lookup yields CDR1 MNHNS and CDR2 SASEGT. CDR3 sequence: CASSEARTSFYGYTF. CDR3 coding DNA: TGTGCCAGCAGTGAAGCAAGGACTTCCTTCTATGGCTACACCTTC.

This sequence joins TRBV7-6 and TRBJ2-7, with a possible D match to TRBD2 (5 bases). V lost 1 base and J 4 bases, leaving 17 bases between the germline ends. Looked up from germline, CDR1 is SGHVS and CDR2 is FNYEAQ. The CDR3 loop spans 16 amino acids. Here the CDR3 reads CASSLGVGVQAYEQYF. As DNA, the CDR3 is TGTGCCAGCAGCTTAGGGGTCGGGGTTCAGGCTTACGAGCAGTACTTC.

The chain uses TRBV28 and TRBJ1-1; TRBD1 matches at 7 bases. Trimming removed 0 bases from V and 0 bases from J; junction bases left unmatched: 4. From germline, CDR1 is MDHEN and CDR2 SYDVKM. This CDR3 region has 16 residues. The CDR3, as DNA: TGTGCCAGCAGTTTATGGGCAGGGGGGGTGAACACTGAAGCTTTCTTT. This encodes CASSLWAGGVNTEAFF.

The chain is built from TRBV7-2 and TRBJ2-2; D tentatively reads TRBD1 or TRBD2 (5 bases each). Germline V gene lookup returns CDR1 SGHTA and CDR2 FQGNSA. The length of the CDR3 is 16 residues. V was pared by 4 bases and J by 1 base, with 13 bases between. CDR3: CASSYWGKVNTGELFF. The DNA for the CDR3 is TGTGCCAGCAGCTATTGGGGGAAGGTGAACACCGGGGAGCTGTTTTTT.

The V gene is TRBV5-1, the J gene TRBJ2-1; 10 positions match TRBD2. Germline V gene sequence: CDR1 SGHRS, CDR2 YFSETQ. V lost 4 bases and J lost 10; bases outside the gene matches: 14. This CDR3 is 16 amino acids long. The chain's CDR3 is CASSDGLAAGGREQFF. The CDR3 coding sequence is TGCGCCAGCAGCGACGGACTAGCGGCCGGCGGGAGGGAGCAGTTCTTC.

The chain has TRBV15 and TRBJ2-2; 10 bases align to TRBD2. V was clipped by 1 base and J by 0 bases; unmatched bases: 8. This CDR3 is built from 19 residues. Germline lookup yields CDR1 LNHNV and CDR2 YYDKDF (reference sequence). The CDR3 loop reads CATSRVSGGRIANTGELFF. The CDR3 region has the DNA TGTGCCACCAGCAGAGTTAGCGGGGGGCGGATCGCGAACACCGGGGAGCTGTTTTTT.

The chain is built from TRBV28 and TRBJ2-3; D is unclear. V shed 5 bases and J shed 2 bases, with 14 bases lying between them. CDR3 length: 15 residues. Per germline, CDR1 MDHEN and CDR2 SYDVKM. This CDR3 is CASSQDQDVTDTQYF. CDR3 DNA: TGTGCCAGCAGTCAGGACCAGGATGTCACAGATACGCAGTATTTT.

The chain links TRBV3-1 (or the pseudogene TRBV3-2) to TRBJ2-3; 7 positions match TRBD1. The V gene end was trimmed by 1 base and the J gene end by 4 bases; junction bases not matched to a gene: 5. The CDR3 covers 15 residues. Germline CDR1 reads LGHDT; CDR2 reads YNNKEL (reference sequence). CDR3 loop: CASSQGGGHPDTQYF. The DNA of the CDR3 is TGTGCCAGCAGCCAAGGAGGGGGCCATCCAGATACGCAGTATTTT.

The V and J genes are TRBV6-2 or TRBV6-3 and TRBJ2-7, with a possible D match to TRBD2 (6 bases). The ends were cut back, 2 bases at V and 2 bases at J, with 10 bases in the middle. CDR1 and CDR2 from the germline V gene are MNHEY and SVGEGT. The CDR3 sequence is 14 residues long. CDR3 protein: CASSYGGLTYEQYF. The CDR3 bases are TGTGCCAGCAGTTACGGAGGGTTGACCTACGAGCAGTACTTC.

The V call is TRBV2, the J call TRBJ1-1; unclear D gene. Trimming removed 7 bases at V and 11 bases at J, with 20 bases between. The length of the CDR3 is 13 residues. From germline, CDR1 is SNHLY and CDR2 FYNNEI. The CDR3 region has the DNA TGTGCCAGCACCATGGACGTCCAAAGGAAGGCTTTCTTT. It yields the protein CASTMDVQRKAFF. Looking up the rest from reference TRBV2 and TRBJ1-1 gives the full variable domain: EPEVTQTPSHQVTQMGQEVILRCVPISNHLYFYWYRQILGQKVEFLVSFYNNEISEKSEIFDDQFSVERPDGSNFTLKIRSTKLEDSAMYFCASTMDVQRKAFFGQGTRLTVV.

The chain carries TRBV7-2 and TRBJ2-7, with a weak D call TRBD1 (6 bases). V gave up 5 bases and J gave up 1 base, with 18 bases separating them. Germline V gene lookup returns CDR1 SGHTA and CDR2 FQGNSA. The CDR3 is made up of 16 amino acids. CDR3 loop: CASSPLEGGGSYEQYF. The CDR3 region has the DNA TGTGCCAGCAGCCCCTTAGAAGGGGGTGGATCCTACGAGCAGTACTTC.

The V call is TRBV4-3, the J call TRBJ2-3; D is uncertain. CDR1 and CDR2 (germline): LGHNA, YSLEER. The length of the CDR3 is 13 residues. V shed 4 bases and J shed 2 bases, with 7 bases lying between them. DNA for the CDR3: TGCGCCAGCAGCCTTAGTATCACAGATACGCAGTATTTT. It specifies CASSLSITDTQYF.

This CDR3 is CASSLAGAGRTNEKLFF. The CDR3 nucleotides are TGCGCCAGCAGCTTGGCCGGGGCCGGGCGGACTAATGAAAAACTGTTTTTT. V gene TRBV5-1 combines with J gene TRBJ1-4; a weak D match, TRBD1 (5 bases). Germline-derived CDR1 and CDR2 are SGHRS and YFSETQ. The CDR3 runs 17 residues. With 0 bases removed from V and 2 bases from J, the gap between germline ends came to 14 bases.

The genes are TRBV18 and TRBJ2-2; 9 bases are shared with TRBD1. The CDR3 runs 16 residues. Trimming cost V 4 bases and J 0 bases; bases outside gene matches: 3. Germline V lookup: CDR1 KGHSH, CDR2 LQKENI. This CDR3 reads CASSQGTGSNTGELFF. CDR3 coding DNA: TGTGCCAGCTCACAAGGGACAGGGTCGAACACCGGGGAGCTGTTTTTT.

The rearrangement links TRBV19 to TRBJ1-2; 9 bases line up with TRBD1. The CDR3 is made up of 14 amino acids. The V gene end was trimmed by 9 bases and the J gene end by 4 bases; junction bases not matched to a gene: 9. Germline values: CDR1 LNHDA, CDR2 SQIVND (reference sequence). The CDR3 sequence: CASGSEQGAYGYTF. CDR3 bases: TGTGCCAGCGGCTCGGAACAGGGGGCCTATGGCTACACCTTC.

This clone was seen more than once but under ten times. The chain employs TRBV6-4 and TRBJ2-1, with D unresolved. Germline CDR1 and CDR2: MRHNA and SNTAGT. Trimming left V 0 bases short and J 5 bases short, with 11 bases between. The CDR3 spans 15 residues. In DNA form, the CDR3 reads TGTGCCAGCAGTGACTCGGGTGAGGCCGACAATGAGCAGTTCTTC. Its protein product is CASSDSGEADNEQFF.

This sequence joins TRBV29-1 and TRBJ2-5; weak D call: TRBD1 (5 bases). Germline V gene sequence: CDR1 SQVTM, CDR2 ANQGSEA. Trimming left V 3 bases short and J 1 base short, with 12 bases between. CDR3 length: 14 residues. Here the CDR3 DNA reads TGCAGCGTTGAGCAGGGAATGTTCCAAGAGACCCAGTACTTC. Its protein is CSVEQGMFQETQYF.

This rearrangement joins TRBV29-1 to TRBJ1-2; 10 nucleotides agree with TRBD1. There are 14 residues in the CDR3. V was clipped by 6 bases and J by 2 bases; unmatched bases: 6. Germline CDR1 SQVTM, CDR2 ANQGSEA. CDR3 nucleotide sequence: TGCAGCGTAGCACCGGGACAGGGGAACTATGGCTACACCTTC. Its protein product is CSVAPGQGNYGYTF.

V usage is TRBV18 and J usage is TRBJ2-5, with TRBD2 identical over 7 bases. With 5 bases clipped from V and 2 bases from J, the junction kept 8 bases outside the gene matches. Germline CDR1 is KGHSH and CDR2 is LQKENI. The CDR3 has 15 residues. CDR3 region: CASSKGGLAQETQYF. The CDR3 DNA is TGTGCCAGCTCAAAGGGAGGGCTAGCACAAGAGACCCAGTACTTC.

This clone occurred a few times. This sequence joins TRBV15 and TRBJ1-2; the D is unclear. The CDR3 contains 14 residues. V dropped 3 bases and J dropped 8 bases, with 16 bases sitting between them. Germline CDR1 is LNHNV and CDR2 is YYDKDF (reference sequence). CDR3 residues: CATSRDRYGTGYTF. CDR3 nucleotides: TGTGCCACCAGCAGGGACCGATACGGTACCGGCTACACCTTC.

The V gene is TRBV6-5, the J gene TRBJ2-4; D is perhaps TRBD1 (6 bases). From germline, CDR1 is MNHEY and CDR2 SVGAGI. Trimming shortened V by 6 bases and J by 6 bases, and 15 bases separated the two germline ends. There are 14 residues in the CDR3. The CDR3 bases are TGTGCCAGCAGCCCCGGACAGAAGGGAAACATTCAGTACTTC. Its translation is CASSPGQKGNIQYF.

The rearrangement uses TRBV5-4 and TRBJ2-3, with TRBD2 matching over 10 bases. Germline CDR1 reads SGHNT; CDR2 reads YYREEE (reference sequence). The CDR3 contains 14 residues. Trimming took 4 bases from V and 3 from J; bases not matched to a gene: 2. The DNA for the CDR3 is TGTGCCAGCAGCGCAGCGGGGGGGACAGATACGCAGTATTTT. This codes for CASSAAGGTDTQYF.

This chain uses TRBV19 with TRBJ2-3, with 11 bases that match TRBD2. There are 15 residues in the CDR3. V dropped 5 bases and J dropped 9; count of bases not matched to a gene: 10. Germline CDR1 and CDR2: LNHDA and SQIVND (reference sequence). Here the CDR3 reads CASSGPSGGLDTQYF. CDR3 in DNA: TGTGCCAGTAGTGGCCCTAGCGGGGGGTTAGACACGCAGTATTTT.

This clone was detected once. The CDR3 here is CASSVAEGDPDTQYF. The CDR3, as DNA: TGTGCCAGCAGCGTAGCGGAGGGGGATCCAGATACGCAGTATTTT. This chain connects TRBV9 to TRBJ2-3; D may be TRBD1 or TRBD2 (6 bases each). The CDR3 loop spans 15 amino acids. V lost 0 bases and J 4 bases, leaving 12 bases between the germline ends. Germline CDR1 is SGDLS and CDR2 is YYNGEE.

The rearrangement joins TRBV9 to TRBJ1-2; no clear D. Germline CDR1 and CDR2: SGDLS and YYNGEE. Trimming left V 4 bases short and J 2 bases short, with 12 bases between. CDR3 size: 14 residues. The CDR3 DNA is TGTGCCAGCAGCTCTGACGGGAAAAACTATGGCTACACCTTC. It yields the protein CASSSDGKNYGYTF.

V gene TRBV19 combines with J gene TRBJ2-7, with TRBD1 matching over 9 bases. Germline V gene sequence: CDR1 LNHDA, CDR2 SQIVND (reference sequence). This CDR3 comprises 16 residues. The V gene end was trimmed by 2 bases and the J gene end by 0 bases; junction bases not matched to a gene: 5. The CDR3 sequence: CASSISPDRGSYEQYF. DNA of the CDR3: TGTGCCAGTAGTATATCTCCGGACAGGGGCTCCTACGAGCAGTACTTC.

The rearrangement links TRBV7-2 to TRBJ1-6; perhaps TRBD1 as D (6 bases). The CDR3 sequence is 14 residues long. Germline-derived CDR1 and CDR2 are SGHTA and FQGNSA. The V and J ends lost 5 bases and 7 bases respectively, with 12 bases between them. DNA of the CDR3: TGTGCCAGCAGCCCAGGACAGATCAATTCACCCCTCCACTTT. Its translation: CASSPGQINSPLHF. Full variable domain (outside the CDR3, taken from reference TRBV7-2 and TRBJ1-6): GAGVSQSPSNKVTEKGKDVELRCDPISGHTALYWYRQSLGQGLEFLIYFQGNSAPDKSGLPSDRFSAERTGGSVSTLTIQRTQQEDSAVYLCASSPGQINSPLHFGNGTRLTVT.

This CDR3 reads CATRPGTSHSDTQYF. Written as DNA, the CDR3 is TGTGCCACCAGACCCGGGACTAGCCACTCAGATACGCAGTATTTT. The genes are TRBV15 and TRBJ2-3, with 9 bases that match TRBD2. With V trimmed by 6 bases and J by 4 bases, 8 bases remained unmatched. Germline V gene sequence: CDR1 LNHNV, CDR2 YYDKDF (reference sequence). The CDR3 loop spans 15 amino acids.

This clone showed up just once. The J gene is TRBJ2-3, the V gene TRBV27; D ambiguous. CDR1 is MNHEY and CDR2 is SMNVEV in the germline V gene (reference sequence). The CDR3 has 18 residues. Between the trimmed V and J ends, which lost 2 bases and 0 bases, there was a span of 18 bases. CDR3 sequence: CASSLRPMNARSTDTQYF. CDR3 nucleotides: TGTGCCAGCAGTTTACGGCCGATGAATGCCCGGAGCACAGATACGCAGTATTTT.

The chain has TRBV13 and TRBJ1-1; no definite D call. Trimming took 5 bases from V and 7 from J, leaving 11 bases between them. The CDR3 extends over 12 amino acids. Per germline, CDR1 PRHDT and CDR2 FYEKMQ (reference sequence). In nucleotides, the CDR3 is TGTGCCAGCAGCGAGCTGCGGTTTGAAGCTTTCTTT. It is translated as CASSELRFEAFF.

The genes are TRBV3-1 (or the pseudogene TRBV3-2) and TRBJ1-6, with 8 nucleotides matching TRBD1. V dropped 4 bases and J dropped 8; count of bases not matched to a gene: 4. CDR3 length equals 14 residues. The V gene's germline CDR1 is LGHDT and CDR2 YNNKEL (reference sequence). Written as DNA, the CDR3 is TGTGCCAGCAGCCTAGGACAGGGTGATTCACCCCTCCACTTT. Its protein is CASSLGQGDSPLHF.